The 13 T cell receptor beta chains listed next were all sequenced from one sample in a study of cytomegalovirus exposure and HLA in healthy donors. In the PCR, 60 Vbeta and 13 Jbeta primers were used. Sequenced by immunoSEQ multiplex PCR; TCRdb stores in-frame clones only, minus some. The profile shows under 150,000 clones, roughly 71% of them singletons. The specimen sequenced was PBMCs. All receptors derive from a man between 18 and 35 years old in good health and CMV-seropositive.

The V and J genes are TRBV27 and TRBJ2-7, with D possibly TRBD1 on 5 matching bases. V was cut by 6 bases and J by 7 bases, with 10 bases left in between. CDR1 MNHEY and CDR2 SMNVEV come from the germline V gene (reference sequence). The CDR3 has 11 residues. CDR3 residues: CASRDNREQYF. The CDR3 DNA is TGTGCCAGCAGGGACAACAGGGAGCAGTACTTC.

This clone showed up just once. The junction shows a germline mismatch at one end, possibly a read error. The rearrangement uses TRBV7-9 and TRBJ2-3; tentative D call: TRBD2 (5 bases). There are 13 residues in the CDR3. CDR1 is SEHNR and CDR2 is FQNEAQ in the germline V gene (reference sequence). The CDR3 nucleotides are TGTTCCAGCAGCGAGGGTGCCCCAGATACGCAGTATTTT. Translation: CSSSEGAPDTQYF.

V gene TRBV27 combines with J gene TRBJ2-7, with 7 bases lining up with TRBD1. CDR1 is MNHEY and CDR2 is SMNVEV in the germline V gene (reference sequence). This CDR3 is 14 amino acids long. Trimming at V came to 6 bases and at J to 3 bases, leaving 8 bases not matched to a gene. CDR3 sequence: CASSPDRVVYEQYF. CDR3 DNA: TGTGCCAGCAGCCCTGACAGGGTGGTCTACGAGCAGTACTTC.

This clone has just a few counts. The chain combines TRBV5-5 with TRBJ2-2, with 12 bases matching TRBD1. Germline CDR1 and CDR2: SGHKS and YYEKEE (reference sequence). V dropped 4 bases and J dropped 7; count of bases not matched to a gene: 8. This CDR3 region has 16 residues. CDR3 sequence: CASSPGTGGKDGELFF. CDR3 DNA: TGTGCCAGCAGCCCCGGGACAGGGGGCAAGGACGGGGAGCTGTTTTTT. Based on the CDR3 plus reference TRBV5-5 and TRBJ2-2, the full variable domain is DAGVTQSPTHLIKTRGQQVTLRCSPISGHKSVSWYQQVLGQGPQFIFQYYEKEERGRGNFPDRFSARQFPNYSSELNVNALLLGDSALYLCASSPGTGGKDGELFFGEGSRLTVL.

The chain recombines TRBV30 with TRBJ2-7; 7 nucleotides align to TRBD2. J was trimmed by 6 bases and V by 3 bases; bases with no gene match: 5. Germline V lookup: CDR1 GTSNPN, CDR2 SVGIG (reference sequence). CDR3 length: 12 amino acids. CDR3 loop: CAWRRGTPEQYF. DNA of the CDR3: TGTGCCTGGAGGCGGGGGACTCCCGAGCAGTACTTC.

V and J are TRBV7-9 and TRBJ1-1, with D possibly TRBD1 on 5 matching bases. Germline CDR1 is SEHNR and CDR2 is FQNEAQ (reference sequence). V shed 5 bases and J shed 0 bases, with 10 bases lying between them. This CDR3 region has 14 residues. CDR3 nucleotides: TGTGCCAGCAGCATAATACAGGTGAACACTGAAGCTTTCTTT. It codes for CASSIIQVNTEAFF. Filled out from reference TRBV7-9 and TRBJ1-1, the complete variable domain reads DTGVSQNPRHKITKRGQNVTFRCDPISEHNRLYWYRQTLGQGPEFLTYFQNEAQLEKSRLLSDRFSAERPKGSFSTLEIQRTEQGDSAMYLCASSIIQVNTEAFFGQGTRLTVV.

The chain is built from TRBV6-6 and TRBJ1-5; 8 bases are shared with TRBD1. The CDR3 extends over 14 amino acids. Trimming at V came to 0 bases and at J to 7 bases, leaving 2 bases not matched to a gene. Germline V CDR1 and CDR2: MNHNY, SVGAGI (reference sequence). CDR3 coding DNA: TGTGCCAGCAGTTACTCCCAGGGGGCCCAGCCCCAGCATTTT. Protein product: CASSYSQGAQPQHF.

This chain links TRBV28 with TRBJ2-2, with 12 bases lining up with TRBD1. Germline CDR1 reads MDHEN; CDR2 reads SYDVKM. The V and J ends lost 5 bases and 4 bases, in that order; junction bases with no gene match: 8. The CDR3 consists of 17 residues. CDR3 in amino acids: CASSTRGQGAGTGELFF. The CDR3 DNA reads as TGTGCCAGCAGTACAAGGGGACAGGGGGCGGGCACCGGGGAGCTGTTTTTT.

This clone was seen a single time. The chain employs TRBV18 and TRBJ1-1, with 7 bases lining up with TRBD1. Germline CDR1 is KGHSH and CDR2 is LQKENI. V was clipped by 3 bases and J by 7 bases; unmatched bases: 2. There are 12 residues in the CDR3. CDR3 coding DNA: TGTGCCAGCTCACCGGGACAGCTTGAAGCTTTCTTT. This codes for CASSPGQLEAFF.

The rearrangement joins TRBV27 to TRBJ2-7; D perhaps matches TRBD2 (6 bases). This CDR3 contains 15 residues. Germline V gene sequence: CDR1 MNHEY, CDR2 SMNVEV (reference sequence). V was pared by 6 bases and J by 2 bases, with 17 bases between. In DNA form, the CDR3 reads TGTGCCAGCAGGAAAAACCGGGACTGGCCCTACGAGCAGTACGTC. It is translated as CASRKNRDWPYEQYV.

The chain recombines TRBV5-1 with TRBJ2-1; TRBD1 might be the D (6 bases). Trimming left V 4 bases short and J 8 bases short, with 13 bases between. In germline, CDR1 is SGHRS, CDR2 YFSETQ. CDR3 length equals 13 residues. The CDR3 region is CASSQQGLDEQFF. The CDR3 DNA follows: TGCGCCAGCAGCCAACAGGGTCTGGATGAGCAGTTCTTC.

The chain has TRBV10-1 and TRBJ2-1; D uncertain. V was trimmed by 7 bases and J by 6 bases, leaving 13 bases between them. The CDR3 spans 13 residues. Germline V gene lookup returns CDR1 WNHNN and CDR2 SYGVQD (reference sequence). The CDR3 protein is CASIGRFLNEQFF. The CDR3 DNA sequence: TGCGCCAGCATCGGCAGGTTCCTCAATGAGCAGTTCTTC.

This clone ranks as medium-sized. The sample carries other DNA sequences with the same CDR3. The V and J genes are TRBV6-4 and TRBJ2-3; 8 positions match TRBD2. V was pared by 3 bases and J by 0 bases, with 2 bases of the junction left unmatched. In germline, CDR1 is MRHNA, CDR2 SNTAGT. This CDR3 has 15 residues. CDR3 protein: CASSERGGSTDTQYF. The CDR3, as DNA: TGTGCCAGCAGTGAGCGCGGGGGGAGCACAGATACGCAGTATTTT.